The 22 T cell receptor beta chains below come from one sample, sequenced in a study of T cells in Graves' hyperthyroidism and ophthalmopathy (dated by TCRdb to about 2019). To prepare the library, multiplex PCR was applied. The reads were generated on an Illumina HiSeq 2000. Amplification of TCR beta CDR3 regions was carried out from RNA transcripts. The first round of RT-PCR for the TCR CDR3 was performed with the HTBI primer set and the Qiagen OneStep RT-PCR kit. In TCRdb, the public reads were trimmed at Q25 with fastp and aligned with MiXCR, with productive beta chains retained. Each CDR3 protein gets just one entry, which takes the most common genes and DNA from the rows behind it. Present in this sample are roughly 400,000 distinct CDR3 sequences, roughly 25% of which were seen just once. The ten most abundant clones make up around 79% of the sample. The sequenced sample consisted of blood. These receptors all stem from a man between 45 and 60 years old with Graves' hyperthyroidism.

The chain employs TRBV20-1 and TRBJ1-5; D is possibly TRBD1 (5 bases). The CDR3 sequence is 13 residues long. Germline CDR1 reads DFQATT; CDR2 reads SNEGSKA (reference sequence). Trimming removed 4 bases from V and 9 bases from J, with 16 bases in between. CDR3 protein: CSATRGRAGPQHF. In nucleotides, the CDR3 is TGCAGTGCTACCCGGGGGAGGGCAGGGCCCCAGCATTTT.

The chain recombines TRBV24-1 with TRBJ2-2; TRBD1 agrees at 8 bases. Germline-derived CDR1 and CDR2 are KGHDR and SFDVKD. The CDR3 is 16 amino acids. Germline trimming cut 3 bases from V and 0 bases from J; bases unmatched to any gene: 2. This CDR3 is CATSDPDRANTGELFF. In DNA, the CDR3 is TGTGCCACCAGTGATCCGGACAGGGCGAACACCGGGGAGCTGTTTTTT.

The chain carries TRBV30 and TRBJ2-3; D is unclear. The CDR3 is 12 residues long. V gave up 2 bases and J gave up 6 bases, with 9 bases separating them. Germline values: CDR1 GTSNPN, CDR2 SVGIG (reference sequence). The CDR3 is CAWSHRGDTQYF. DNA for the CDR3: TGTGCCTGGAGTCATCGTGGGGATACGCAGTATTTT.

The chain combines TRBV28 with TRBJ1-5; no clear D. The germline CDR1 and CDR2 sequences are MDHEN and SYDVKM. V lost 0 bases and J 2 bases, leaving 5 bases between the germline ends. The length of the CDR3 is 14 residues. Here the CDR3 DNA reads TGTGCCAGCAGTTTATGGGCTGGCAATCAGCCCCAGCATTTT. Protein sequence: CASSLWAGNQPQHF.

The chain is built from TRBV19 and TRBJ1-1, with 8 bases fitting TRBD1. This CDR3 has 14 amino acids. V lost 3 bases and J lost 1; bases outside the gene matches: 1. CDR1 and CDR2 from the germline V gene are LNHDA and SQIVND (reference sequence). DNA for the CDR3: TGTGCCAGTAGTATTACAGGGGGGAACACTGAAGCTTTCTTT. It encodes CASSITGGNTEAFF.

V is TRBV5-1 and J is TRBJ2-4, with 13 positions matching TRBD2. In germline, CDR1 is SGHRS, CDR2 YFSETQ. V lost 4 bases, J lost 0 bases, and 10 bases stayed unmatched. The CDR3 length is 19 residues. DNA for the CDR3: TGCGCCAGCAGCCCAGGGACTAGCGGGGAACCAATAGCCAAAAACATTCAGTACTTC. This translates into CASSPGTSGEPIAKNIQYF.

Worth noting for this clonotype: An end of the junction does not agree with germline; a read error may underlie this. V gene TRBV2 combines with J gene TRBJ1-1, with D possibly being TRBD1 (6 bases). CDR1 is SNHLY, CDR2 FYNNEI, per germline. This CDR3 contains 14 residues. The CDR3 coding sequence is TGTGCCAGCAATGAAGGGACAAGGGTAACTGAAGCTTTCTTT. Translated: CASNEGTRVTEAFF.

V gene TRBV28 combines with J gene TRBJ1-5; possibly TRBD1 for D (6 bases). Germline V gene data show CDR1 as MDHEN and CDR2 as SYDVKM. Trimming pared 10 bases from V and 0 bases from J, leaving 19 bases between. This CDR3 spans 16 amino acids. Here the CDR3 DNA reads TGTGCCATCGGACAGCCCCCTCAATATAGCAATCAGCCCCAGCATTTT. This gives the protein CAIGQPPQYSNQPQHF.

In this sample, this clonotype turned up many times. This chain uses TRBV5-6 with TRBJ2-7; TRBD2 aligns across 13 bases. CDR3 length: 16 residues. Trimming cost V 2 bases and J 3 bases; bases outside gene matches: 5. The germline CDR1 and CDR2 sequences are SGHDT and YYEEEE. CDR3 nucleotides: TGTGCCAGCAGCTTATCCGGACTAGCGGGGGTCTACGAGCAGTACTTC. Translated: CASSLSGLAGVYEQYF.

This clonotype was detected many times. The chain has TRBV6-6 and TRBJ2-3, with a tentative D call TRBD2 (6 bases). Germline CDR1 reads MNHNY; CDR2 reads SVGAGI (reference sequence). V was cut by 2 bases and J by 1 base, with 22 bases left in between. The CDR3 length is 19 residues. This CDR3 is CASSYPTTKDGGGTDTQYF. For the CDR3, the DNA is TGTGCCAGCAGTTACCCCACCACCAAAGACGGGGGTGGCACAGATACGCAGTATTTT.

V is TRBV24-1 and J is TRBJ1-2; D is ambiguous. CDR3 length: 12 amino acids. V lost 9 bases and J lost 3, with 10 bases in between. Per the germline V gene, CDR1 is KGHDR and CDR2 is SFDVKD. CDR3 nucleotide sequence: TGTGCCACCCGCGGTGAGGACTATGGCTACACCTTC. This codes for CATRGEDYGYTF.

This clonotype was seen more than once but under ten times. The chain employs TRBV12-5 and TRBJ2-3; tentative D call: TRBD1 (5 bases). The V end was cut by 0 bases, the J end by 4 bases, with 14 bases between. CDR1 LGHNT and CDR2 FRNRAP come from the germline V gene. The CDR3 covers 16 residues. The CDR3 sequence is CASGLVLAGNADTQYF. Written as DNA, the CDR3 is TGTGCTAGTGGTTTGGTACTGGCAGGGAATGCAGATACGCAGTATTTT.

The chain recombines TRBV28 with TRBJ2-5; no clear D gene. Trimming took 4 bases from V and 2 from J, leaving 14 bases between them. This CDR3 is built from 15 residues. The germline CDR1 and CDR2 sequences are MDHEN and SYDVKM. CDR3 sequence: CASSSLHDNQETQYF. The CDR3 DNA reads TGTGCCAGCAGTTCTCTTCACGACAATCAAGAGACCCAGTACTTC.

This clonotype was found a few times. This rearrangement joins TRBV12-3 or TRBV12-4 to TRBJ1-1, with 8 bases that match TRBD1. This CDR3 spans 15 amino acids. The V gene end was trimmed by 6 bases and the J gene end by 4 bases; junction bases not matched to a gene: 10. Written as DNA, the CDR3 is TGTGCCAGCAGCCGCCTCATACAGGGGGGCACTGAAGCTTTCTTT. Its translation is CASSRLIQGGTEAFF.

This clonotype is a singleton in its sample. A single base separates this from a much larger clone, so it may be a read error. CDR3 DNA sequence: TGTGCCACCAGCGCTCGCGGGAGGTCCTACAATGAGCAGTTCTTC. Translating gives CATSARGRSYNEQFF. The chain uses TRBV3-1 and TRBJ2-1; 8 nucleotides agree with TRBD2. The CDR3 totals 15 residues. The germline CDR1 and CDR2 sequences are LGHDT and YNNKEL (reference sequence).

This chain joins TRBV24-1 and TRBJ2-3; TRBD2 agrees at 11 bases. Trimming cost V 4 bases and J 4 bases; bases outside gene matches: 6. The CDR3 is 16 amino acids. Germline V gives CDR1 KGHDR, CDR2 SFDVKD. As DNA, the CDR3 is TGTGCCACCAGTGACCCAACTAGCGGGAGCTCAGATACGCAGTATTTT. As protein: CATSDPTSGSSDTQYF.

This clonotype occurred many times. The chain is built from TRBV27 and TRBJ2-7, with 9 nucleotides matching TRBD2. The V and J ends lost 4 bases and 2 bases, in that order; junction bases with no gene match: 9. CDR1 is MNHEY, CDR2 SMNVEV, per germline (reference sequence). This CDR3 region has 16 residues. CDR3: CASSSTGTSRPYEQYF. CDR3 DNA sequence: TGTGCCAGCAGTTCGACCGGGACTAGCAGACCCTACGAGCAGTACTTC.

The chain links TRBV28 to TRBJ2-7; D tentatively fits TRBD1 or TRBD2 (5 bases each). CDR3 size: 12 residues. V was pared by 2 bases and J by 5 bases, with 7 bases between. Per the germline V gene, CDR1 is MDHEN and CDR2 is SYDVKM. The CDR3 is CASSLMGHEQYF. In DNA, the CDR3 is TGTGCCAGCAGTTTAATGGGACACGAGCAGTACTTC.

The sample holds many counts of this clonotype. V usage is TRBV11-3 and J usage is TRBJ2-2; no clear D. Trimming stripped 5 bases from V and 3 bases from J, with 10 bases between. The CDR3 loop spans 14 amino acids. Germline lookup yields CDR1 SGHNT and CDR2 YENEEA. The CDR3 region is CASSGVTDTGELFF. The CDR3 DNA is TGTGCCAGCAGCGGGGTGACGGACACCGGGGAGCTGTTTTTT. The entire variable domain, with the rest obtained from reference TRBV11-3 and TRBJ2-2, is as follows: EAGVVQSPRYKIIEKKQPVAFWCNPISGHNTLYWYLQNLGQGPELLIRYENEEAVDDSQLPKDRFSAERLKGVDSTLKIQPAELGDSAVYLCASSGVTDTGELFFGEGSRLTVL.

The V gene is TRBV3-1, the J gene TRBJ2-5; 9 bases line up with TRBD2. V dropped 2 bases and J dropped 4; count of bases not matched to a gene: 8. CDR1 is LGHDT, CDR2 YNNKEL, per germline (reference sequence). The CDR3 consists of 16 residues. CDR3 coding DNA: TGTGCCAGCAGCCAATGGGCTAGCGGGAACGGAGAGACCCAGTACTTC. Translated: CASSQWASGNGETQYF.

This clonotype has a handful of counts. The chain uses TRBV6-1 and TRBJ2-7; a possible D gene is TRBD2 (5 bases). The CDR3 is made up of 13 amino acids. CDR1 is MNHNS, CDR2 SASEGT, per germline. V was trimmed by 5 bases and J by 6 bases, leaving 14 bases between them. The CDR3 reads CASSFLTSSEQYF. Written as DNA, the CDR3 is TGTGCCAGCAGTTTCCTCACTAGTTCCGAGCAGTACTTC.

The table lists this clonotype with many counts. The CDR3 nucleotides are TGTGCCAGCAGCTTAGGGTTTGCGGGACTAGCGGGCCCCTCCTACAATGAGCAGTTCTTC. It is translated as CASSLGFAGLAGPSYNEQFF. The chain has TRBV7-3 and TRBJ2-1; the match to TRBD2 covers 12 bases. Germline V gene sequence: CDR1 SGHTA, CDR2 FQGTGA. This CDR3 spans 20 amino acids. Germline trimming cut 2 bases from V and 0 bases from J; bases unmatched to any gene: 11.